The clone carrying this T cell receptor beta chain was recorded a few times. Genomic DNA, serving as template, underwent TCR beta VDJ and CDR3 profiling. TCRdb reanalysed the reads using MiXCR and keeps one entry per CDR3 protein. This sample carries 400,000 to 450,000 distinct CDR3 sequences, 60% to 80% of them seen once, and the ten largest clones take 3.5% to 4.5%. The data were taken from a study of CD8+CD57+ T cells in acquired aplastic anemia. Study summary: Each DNA sample taken from sorted CD4+ and CD8+ cells came to around 2.9 ug on average.

V shed 0 bases and J 9 bases; nucleotides not matched to a gene: 9. The V gene's germline CDR1 is LNHNV and CDR2 YYDKDF (reference sequence). The length of the CDR3 is 16 residues. The source of this sequence is a human donor in good health, serving as a control. Sequenced material: sorted CD4+, CD8+, or CD8+CD57+ T cells (not recorded which) from PBMCs. The chain couples TRBV15 to TRBJ2-4; 9 nucleotides agree with TRBD2. CDR3 DNA sequence: TGTGCCACCAGCAGAGATCTCGCGGGGGGGCTGGGCATTCAGTACTTC. This gives the protein CATSRDLAGGLGIQYF.